These 29 T cell receptor beta chains were all obtained from the same sample, sequenced in a study of T cell changes during pregnancy in multiple sclerosis. Profiling relied on immunoSEQ multiplex PCR, and the TCRdb table lists in-frame clones only, not all of them. In the table there are approximately 92,000 clones, 85% to 95% of which are singletons. The starting material was peripheral blood, obtained in the first trimester of pregnancy. The receptors shown here come from a female donor with multiple sclerosis, enrolled in a pregnancy study.

The chain has TRBV6-5 and TRBJ1-4; TRBD1 matches at 7 bases. The CDR3 runs to 15 residues. V lost 0 bases to trimming and J lost 5 bases; unmatched junction nucleotides: 3. Germline CDR1 is MNHEY and CDR2 is SVGAGI. The DNA of the CDR3 is TGTGCCAGCAGTTACTCGGGACAGACCAATGAAAAACTGTTTTTT. Protein: CASSYSGQTNEKLFF.

The chain carries TRBV6-5 and TRBJ2-2; tentatively, D is TRBD1 (5 bases). CDR1 is MNHEY, CDR2 SVGAGI, per germline. The V and J ends lost 5 bases and 6 bases respectively, with 10 bases between them. CDR3 length equals 13 residues. The CDR3 spells CASSPRGSGELFF. CDR3 coding DNA: TGTGCCAGCAGTCCAAGGGGATCCGGGGAGCTGTTTTTT.

The V call is TRBV27, the J call TRBJ2-7; D ambiguous. Trimming left V 6 bases short and J 7 bases short, with 13 bases between. This CDR3 comprises 12 residues. Germline CDR1 is MNHEY and CDR2 is SMNVEV (reference sequence). The chain's CDR3 is CASSPLLGEQYF. The CDR3, as DNA: TGTGCCAGCAGCCCACTTCTCGGGGAGCAGTACTTC.

The V gene is TRBV5-4, the J gene TRBJ1-3, with TRBD1 matching over 7 bases. The V gene end was trimmed by 2 bases and the J gene end by 6 bases; junction bases not matched to a gene: 5. This CDR3 region has 14 residues. CDR1 SGHNT and CDR2 YYREEE come from the germline V gene (reference sequence). The CDR3 loop is CASSLPGQKNTIYF. DNA for the CDR3: TGTGCCAGCAGCTTACCGGGACAGAAAAACACCATATATTTT.

The chain uses TRBV6-5 and TRBJ2-1, with 12 nucleotides matching TRBD2. Germline lookup yields CDR1 MNHEY and CDR2 SVGAGI. The CDR3 loop spans 14 amino acids. Trimming removed 7 bases from V and 9 bases from J; junction bases left unmatched: 7. The CDR3 DNA is TGTGCCAGCACCCCTAGCGGGAGGGGGGTTGAGCAGTTCTTC. Translating gives CASTPSGRGVEQFF.

The chain couples TRBV19 to TRBJ2-5; D not certain. Looked up from germline, CDR1 is LNHDA and CDR2 is SQIVND (reference sequence). The CDR3 runs 13 residues. V shed 7 bases and J shed 2 bases, with 11 bases lying between them. The CDR3 loop reads CASTPPGQETQYF. The CDR3 bases are TGTGCCAGTACCCCGCCGGGTCAAGAGACCCAGTACTTC.

The chain recombines TRBV11-2 with TRBJ2-7; D call uncertain. From germline, CDR1 is SGHAT and CDR2 FQNNGV. The CDR3 is made up of 13 amino acids. Deletions cut 1 base from V and 2 bases from J, with 6 bases between. The CDR3 coding sequence is TGTGCCAGCAGCTTAGGCGCTACCTACGAGCAGTACTTC. This encodes CASSLGATYEQYF.

The rearrangement joins TRBV19 to TRBJ1-1; no clear D. With 9 bases removed from V and 0 bases from J, the gap between germline ends came to 11 bases. The length of the CDR3 is 13 residues. Germline V gives CDR1 LNHDA, CDR2 SQIVND (reference sequence). Here the CDR3 DNA reads TGTGCCAGCGGGATTTCAATGAACACTGAAGCTTTCTTT. Translation gives CASGISMNTEAFF.

V and J are TRBV15 and TRBJ2-1; D is perhaps TRBD2 (6 bases). CDR1 is LNHNV and CDR2 is YYDKDF in the germline V gene (reference sequence). The V and J ends lost 5 bases and 1 base respectively, with 12 bases between them. The length of the CDR3 is 15 residues. The CDR3 nucleotides are TGTGCCACCAGCCCTGGTGGGGGGTCCTACAATGAGCAGTTCTTC. Protein: CATSPGGGSYNEQFF. Combining the CDR3 with reference TRBV15 and TRBJ2-1 gives the whole variable domain DAMVIQNPRYQVTQFGKPVTLSCSQTLNHNVMYWYQQKSSQAPKLLFHYYDKDFNNEADTPDNFQSRRPNTSFCFLDIRSPGLGDTAMYLCATSPGGGSYNEQFFGPGTRLTVL.

The rearrangement joins TRBV5-1 to TRBJ2-2; TRBD2 aligns across 9 bases. The CDR3 contains 15 residues. V shed 3 bases and J 1 base; nucleotides not matched to a gene: 1. The germline V gene has CDR1 SGHRS and CDR2 YFSETQ. The CDR3 nucleotides are TGCGCCAGCAGCTCTAGCGGGATGAACACCGGGGAGCTGTTTTTT. It translates to CASSSSGMNTGELFF.

In the case of this clone: Likely a read error: the CDR3 ends without its conserved phenylalanine or tryptophan. The DNA is left out, because the CDR3 cannot be placed on it with certainty; the CDR3 is given as TCRdb lists it. The rearrangement joins TRBV7-9 to TRBJ2-7; TRBD2, as called in the table, went unchecked against the DNA. The germline V gene encodes CDR1 SEHNR and CDR2 FQNEAQ (reference sequence). The CDR3 is 12 amino acids long, termini counted. The CDR3 loop is CASSLNGDSWKY.

This chain uses TRBV4-1 with TRBJ2-7, with D possibly being TRBD1 (6 bases). The germline CDR1 and CDR2 sequences are MGHRA and YSYEKL. The germline V and J ends were trimmed by 1 base and 4 bases, with 14 bases remaining between them. The length of the CDR3 is 15 residues. DNA for the CDR3: TGCGCCAGCAGCCAAGGCAGGGGTGCTGGGTACGAGCAGTACTTC. It encodes CASSQGRGAGYEQYF.

DNA of the CDR3: TGCGCCAGCAGCCAAGAGAGTGCCCAAGAGACCCAGTACTTC. As protein: CASSQESAQETQYF. This rearrangement joins TRBV4-1 to TRBJ2-5; D unresolved. There are 14 residues in the CDR3. Germline V gene data show CDR1 as MGHRA and CDR2 as YSYEKL. Trimming removed 0 bases at V and 1 base at J, with 6 bases between.

The rearrangement joins TRBV28 to TRBJ2-7; 11 bases match TRBD1. The germline V gene encodes CDR1 MDHEN and CDR2 SYDVKM. V shed 1 base, J shed 4 bases, and the junction held 3 bases outside the gene matches. This CDR3 comprises 15 residues. CDR3 protein: CASSLSGQGVYEQYF. CDR3 in DNA: TGTGCCAGCAGTTTATCGGGACAGGGGGTTTACGAGCAGTACTTC.

This clone has only one observation. Here the CDR3 reads CASIPTGGGYGYTF. CDR3 in DNA: TGTGCCAGCATACCCACAGGGGGGGGCTATGGCTACACCTTC. The chain joins TRBV5-6 to TRBJ1-2; 8 bases match TRBD1. The CDR3 consists of 14 residues. Germline V gives CDR1 SGHDT, CDR2 YYEEEE. Unmatched junction bases numbered 8, after V lost 6 bases and J lost 4 bases.

The V and J genes are TRBV11-2 and TRBJ2-7; 8 nucleotides line up with TRBD1. The V segment lost 0 bases and the J segment 6 bases; nucleotides outside the gene matches: 10. The V gene's germline CDR1 is SGHAT and CDR2 FQNNGV. This CDR3 has 16 amino acids. CDR3 coding DNA: TGTGCCAGCAGCTTAGATATGGGGACAGGTGGCCTCGAGCAGTACTTC. As protein: CASSLDMGTGGLEQYF. Drawing the rest from reference TRBV11-2 and TRBJ2-7, the complete variable domain is EAGVAQSPRYKIIEKRQSVAFWCNPISGHATLYWYQQILGQGPKLLIQFQNNGVVDDSQLPKDRFSAERLKGVDSTLKIQPAKLEDSAVYLCASSLDMGTGGLEQYFGPGTRLTVT.

The chain joins TRBV29-1 to TRBJ2-5; 7 bases match TRBD1. Unmatched junction bases numbered 7, after V lost 7 bases and J lost 2 bases. Germline V gives CDR1 SQVTM, CDR2 ANQGSEA. The CDR3 has 13 residues. Here the CDR3 reads CSASDRQQETQYF. The CDR3 DNA follows: TGCAGCGCTTCGGACAGGCAGCAAGAGACCCAGTACTTC. The full variable domain, completed using reference TRBV29-1 and TRBJ2-5, is SAVISQKPSRDICQRGTSLTIQCQVDSQVTMMFWYRQQPGQSLTLIATANQGSEATYESGFVIDKFPISRPNLTFSTLTVSNMSPEDSSIYLCSASDRQQETQYFGPGTRLLVL.

The chain is built from TRBV29-1 and TRBJ2-2, with a tentative D call TRBD1 (5 bases). Germline V gene lookup returns CDR1 SQVTM and CDR2 ANQGSEA. V gave up 6 bases and J gave up 3 bases, with 14 bases separating them. This CDR3 region has 14 residues. The CDR3 DNA reads TGCAGCGTCCTCCGGACACCCTACACCGGGGAGCTGTTTTTT. Amino acid sequence: CSVLRTPYTGELFF.

The gene calls are TRBV9 and TRBJ2-1, with 9 nucleotides matching TRBD2. V lost 2 bases, J lost 2 bases, and 2 bases stayed unmatched. The CDR3 is 15 residues long. Germline values: CDR1 SGDLS, CDR2 YYNGEE. The CDR3 DNA sequence: TGTGCCAGCAGCGTTCTAGCGGGGACCTACAATGAGCAGTTCTTC. Protein: CASSVLAGTYNEQFF.

The V call is TRBV25-1, the J call TRBJ2-7; D is unresolved. Germline CDR1 is MGHDK and CDR2 is SYGVNS. V dropped 2 bases and J dropped 2 bases, with 19 bases sitting between them. CDR3 length equals 17 residues. This CDR3 is CASSEPPRVSRTYEQYF. In DNA, the CDR3 is TGTGCCAGCAGTGAACCCCCCCGGGTTAGCCGAACCTACGAGCAGTACTTC.

In DNA form, the CDR3 reads TGTGCCAGCAGTGACTCGTTTGGGACAGAATACGGGCGAGATACGCAGTATTTT. Protein sequence: CASSDSFGTEYGRDTQYF. This rearrangement joins TRBV6-4 to TRBJ2-3; 7 nucleotides align to TRBD1. Germline loops: CDR1 MRHNA, CDR2 SNTAGT. The CDR3 sequence is 18 residues long. Unmatched junction bases numbered 14, after V lost 0 bases and J lost 5 bases.

The genes are TRBV29-1 and TRBJ1-4; 7 bases line up with TRBD1. Germline CDR1 reads SQVTM; CDR2 reads ANQGSEA. V lost 7 bases, J lost 5 bases, and 10 bases stayed unmatched. The CDR3 consists of 14 residues. The CDR3 spells CSARQGVVNEKLFF. Here the CDR3 DNA reads TGCAGCGCCCGACAGGGAGTGGTCAATGAAAAACTGTTTTTT.

J is TRBJ2-5 and V is TRBV15; 9 positions match TRBD1. This CDR3 region has 15 residues. Germline CDR1 LNHNV, CDR2 YYDKDF (reference sequence). With 4 bases clipped from V and 3 bases from J, the junction kept 6 bases outside the gene matches. The CDR3 DNA is TGTGCCACCAGCACCCGGGACAGGGCGAAAGAGACCCAGTACTTC. This encodes CATSTRDRAKETQYF.

The CDR3 region has the DNA TGTGCCAGCAGCCAAGTCGACCCGGACAGAGGTTTTTACGAGCAGTACTTC. Protein sequence: CASSQVDPDRGFYEQYF. The chain recombines TRBV14 with TRBJ2-7, with D tentatively TRBD1 (6 bases). Germline-derived CDR1 and CDR2 are SGHDN and FVKESK. The CDR3 sequence is 17 residues long. The V gene lost 1 base and the J gene lost 4 bases, with 20 bases spanning the gap.

J is TRBJ2-7 and V is TRBV30; D possibly corresponds to TRBD2 (6 bases). The CDR3 contains 12 residues. Germline CDR1 reads GTSNPN; CDR2 reads SVGIG (reference sequence). Trimming removed 3 bases at V and 3 bases at J, with 9 bases between. For the CDR3, the DNA is TGTGCCTGGAGCGGGAGTATCTACGAGCAGTACTTC. This encodes CAWSGSIYEQYF. The whole variable domain, filled in from reference TRBV30 and TRBJ2-7, reads SQTIHQWPATLVQPVGSPLSLECTVEGTSNPNLYWYRQAAGRGLQLLFYSVGIGQISSEVPQNLSASRPQDRQFILSSKKLLLSDSGFYLCAWSGSIYEQYFGPGTRLTVT.

The chain joins TRBV5-6 to TRBJ2-1; the match to TRBD1 covers 9 bases. Germline V lookup: CDR1 SGHDT, CDR2 YYEEEE. The CDR3 runs 16 residues. Trimming took 4 bases from V and 0 from J; bases not matched to a gene: 5. The CDR3 sequence is CASSLTGGASYNEQFF. The CDR3 DNA reads as TGTGCCAGCAGCCTTACAGGGGGCGCCTCCTACAATGAGCAGTTCTTC.

The chain uses TRBV29-1 and TRBJ2-1, with D maybe TRBD2 (5 bases). Germline CDR1 SQVTM, CDR2 ANQGSEA. CDR3 size: 14 residues. The germline V and J ends were trimmed by 3 bases and 3 bases, with 12 bases remaining between them. CDR3 amino acids: CSVDVDGLYNEQFF. The CDR3 DNA follows: TGCAGCGTTGATGTGGACGGACTCTACAATGAGCAGTTCTTC.

The chain is built from TRBV7-2 and TRBJ2-4; tentatively, D is TRBD2 (5 bases). The CDR3 consists of 13 residues. Per germline, CDR1 SGHTA and CDR2 FQGNSA. V gave up 0 bases and J gave up 6 bases, with 6 bases separating them. CDR3 sequence reads: CASSLAGVNIQYF. As DNA, the CDR3 is TGTGCCAGCAGCTTAGCGGGAGTAAACATTCAGTACTTC.

For this clone: An end of the junction differs from the germline gene, which may be a read error. The chain uses TRBV7-7 and TRBJ2-1; D uncertain. The CDR3 is 14 amino acids. Per germline, CDR1 SSHAT and CDR2 FNYEAQ (reference sequence). CDR3 amino acids: CASSPSETYNEQFF. CDR3 bases: TGTGCTAGCAGCCCCAGCGAGACCTACAATGAGCAGTTCTTC.